A single sample is the source of the 15 T cell receptor beta chains below, sequenced in a study of Graves' ophthalmopathy and Graves' hyperthyroidism. Amplified material comprised TCR beta CDR3 regions derived from RNA transcripts. First-round RT-PCR with HTBI primers preceded a second-round multiplex PCR. TCRdb ran MiXCR on the multiplex PCR reads and lists one entry per CDR3 protein. There are about 230,000 distinct CDR3 sequences in the sample; roughly 50% occur only once, and roughly 50% lies in the top ten. Sequencing input: peripheral blood. These receptors all stem from an adult man with Graves' ophthalmopathy.

The rearrangement joins TRBV29-1 to TRBJ2-5; 11 nucleotides agree with TRBD2. The CDR3 has 17 residues. V was clipped by 8 bases and J by 5 bases; unmatched bases: 19. Germline V CDR1 and CDR2: SQVTM, ANQGSEA. The CDR3: CSTGTSGGAGHGETQYF. DNA for the CDR3: TGCAGCACCGGGACTAGCGGAGGAGCGGGGCACGGGGAGACCCAGTACTTC.

This chain uses TRBV4-1 with TRBJ1-5; maybe TRBD1 (5 bases). The length of the CDR3 is 14 residues. Trimming removed 2 bases from V and 7 bases from J, with 12 bases in between. The germline V gene has CDR1 MGHRA and CDR2 YSYEKL. The CDR3: CASSQSLGTQPQHF. In DNA, the CDR3 is TGCGCCAGCAGCCAATCTCTGGGGACGCAGCCCCAGCATTTT.

The V call is TRBV10-2, the J call TRBJ2-5; 11 nucleotides line up with TRBD2. The CDR3 sequence is 13 residues long. Germline V CDR1 and CDR2: WSHSY, SAAADI. J lost 5 bases, V lost 8 bases, and 4 bases had no gene match. CDR3 region: CASFRLAGETQYF. Here the CDR3 DNA reads TGCGCCAGCTTCCGACTAGCGGGGGAGACCCAGTACTTC.

Worth noting for this clonotype: This is likely a read error, given that the CDR3 carries no conserved phenylalanine or tryptophan at its end. This chain connects TRBV29-1 to TRBJ2-7; a possible D gene is TRBD1 (6 bases). The CDR3 runs to 13 residues. V was shortened by 5 bases and J by 0 bases, with 11 bases between the two germline ends. Germline loops: CDR1 SQVTM, CDR2 ANQGSEA. The CDR3 is CSVFDRSSYEQYL. The CDR3 DNA is TGCAGCGTTTTTGACAGGAGCTCCTACGAGCAGTACCTC.

This clonotype turned up a few times. The V and J genes are TRBV5-6 and TRBJ1-1, with 8 bases identical to TRBD1. The CDR3 sequence is 16 residues long. Germline V CDR1 and CDR2: SGHDT, YYEEEE. V shed 0 bases and J 2 bases; nucleotides not matched to a gene: 6. CDR3 coding DNA: TGTGCCAGCAGCTTGGAGTGGGGACAGGTCAACACTGAAGCTTTCTTT. This translates into CASSLEWGQVNTEAFF.

Written as DNA, the CDR3 is TGTGCCATCAAAACGGAAACTAATGAAAAACTGTTTTTT. This codes for CAIKTETNEKLFF. This rearrangement joins TRBV10-3 to TRBJ1-4; D is uncertain. The CDR3 sequence is 13 residues long. Trimming removed 7 bases at V and 1 base at J, with 7 bases between. CDR1 and CDR2 (germline): ENHRY, SYGVKD.

This clonotype was seen a few times. The rearrangement uses TRBV6-1 and TRBJ1-1; D gene ambiguous. This CDR3 has 13 amino acids. CDR1 and CDR2 (germline): MNHNS, SASEGT. The ends were cut back, 1 base at V and 10 bases at J, with 13 bases in the middle. The CDR3 nucleotides read TGTGCCAGCAGTGAAGGAGGTAGGGCGGGAGCTTTCTTT. It translates to CASSEGGRAGAFF.

This clonotype has just a few counts. The rearrangement uses TRBV24-1 and TRBJ2-2; D may be TRBD1 or TRBD2 (6 bases each). CDR3 length: 16 residues. V was cut by 6 bases and J by 0 bases, with 13 bases left in between. Germline V gene sequence: CDR1 KGHDR, CDR2 SFDVKD. The CDR3: CATSQRGASNTGELFF. The CDR3 nucleotides are TGTGCCACCAGTCAAAGGGGGGCGTCGAACACCGGGGAGCTGTTTTTT.

The CDR3 loop reads CATSDPAEGGYSNQPQHF. The CDR3 DNA reads as TGTGCCACCAGTGACCCCGCGGAGGGGGGTTATAGCAATCAGCCCCAGCATTTT. The chain combines TRBV24-1 with TRBJ1-5, with a tentative D call TRBD1 (6 bases). CDR3 length: 18 residues. V shed 4 bases and J shed 0 bases, with 18 bases lying between them. Germline lookup yields CDR1 KGHDR and CDR2 SFDVKD.

The rearrangement links TRBV10-3 to TRBJ1-3, with D unresolved. Germline-derived CDR1 and CDR2 are ENHRY and SYGVKD. The germline V and J ends were trimmed by 11 bases and 0 bases, with 14 bases remaining between them. This CDR3 is built from 14 residues. CDR3 loop: CAATNEFSGNTIYF. The CDR3 bases are TGTGCCGCCACGAACGAGTTCTCTGGAAACACCATATATTTT.

In this sample, this clonotype turned up a few times. The chain uses TRBV7-2 and TRBJ1-3; D is uncertain. The CDR3 has 14 amino acids. Germline CDR1 SGHTA, CDR2 FQGNSA. V was cut by 5 bases and J by 3 bases, with 11 bases left in between. The CDR3 is CASSLGPDGNTIYF. The CDR3 coding sequence is TGTGCCAGCAGCCTCGGGCCAGATGGAAACACCATATATTTT.

V gene TRBV29-1 combines with J gene TRBJ1-2, with 7 bases that match TRBD1. CDR1 and CDR2 (germline): SQVTM, ANQGSEA. V shed 4 bases and J 6 bases; nucleotides not matched to a gene: 11. The CDR3 loop spans 14 amino acids. This CDR3 reads CSVAKPGGRDGYTF. The CDR3 DNA reads TGCAGCGTTGCTAAGCCAGGGGGAAGAGATGGCTACACCTTC.

For this clonotype: A much larger clone differs from this one at a single base, so this may be a read error. V and J are TRBV12-3 or TRBV12-4 and TRBJ1-5; D might be TRBD1 (5 bases). The CDR3 is made up of 14 amino acids. V was trimmed by 5 bases and J by 6 bases, leaving 14 bases between them. The CDR3 nucleotides read TGTGCCAGCAGTCAGGACGGACACACTCAGCCCCAGCATTTT. The encoded protein is CASSQDGHTQPQHF.

The sample holds one count of this clonotype. The chain carries TRBV19 and TRBJ2-2; 7 bases agree with TRBD1. This CDR3 is built from 15 residues. With 5 bases clipped from V and 2 bases from J, the junction kept 5 bases outside the gene matches. The germline V gene encodes CDR1 LNHDA and CDR2 SQIVND (reference sequence). The CDR3 loop reads CASSLGQVNTGELFF. CDR3 DNA: TGTGCCAGTAGTTTAGGACAGGTCAACACCGGGGAGCTGTTTTTT.

V gene TRBV7-9 combines with J gene TRBJ2-3; D remains unclear. Trimming stripped 5 bases from V and 2 bases from J, with 8 bases between. This CDR3 is 13 amino acids long. Germline V gene lookup returns CDR1 SEHNR and CDR2 FQNEAQ (reference sequence). CDR3 sequence (DNA): TGTGCCAGCAGCCCCGGGTCCACAGATACGCAGTATTTT. It translates to CASSPGSTDTQYF.